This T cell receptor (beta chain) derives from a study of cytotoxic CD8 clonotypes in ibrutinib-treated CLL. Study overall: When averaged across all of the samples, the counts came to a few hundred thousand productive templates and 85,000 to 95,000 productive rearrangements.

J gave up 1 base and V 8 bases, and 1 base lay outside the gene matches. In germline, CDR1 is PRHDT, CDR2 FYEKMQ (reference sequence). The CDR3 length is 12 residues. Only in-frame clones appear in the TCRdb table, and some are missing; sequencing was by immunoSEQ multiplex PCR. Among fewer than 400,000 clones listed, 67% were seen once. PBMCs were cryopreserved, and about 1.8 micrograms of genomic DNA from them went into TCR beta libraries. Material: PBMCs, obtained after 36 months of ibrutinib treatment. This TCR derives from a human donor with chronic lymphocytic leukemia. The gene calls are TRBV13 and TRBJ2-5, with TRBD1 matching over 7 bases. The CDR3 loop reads CASGDSQETQYF. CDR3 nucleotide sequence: TGTGCCAGCGGGGACAGCCAAGAGACCCAGTACTTC. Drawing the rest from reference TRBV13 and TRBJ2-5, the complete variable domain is AAGVIQSPRHLIKEKRETATLKCYPIPRHDTVYWYQQGPGQDPQFLISFYEKMQSDKGSIPDRFSAQQFSDYHSELNMSSLELGDSALYFCASGDSQETQYFGPGTRLLVL.